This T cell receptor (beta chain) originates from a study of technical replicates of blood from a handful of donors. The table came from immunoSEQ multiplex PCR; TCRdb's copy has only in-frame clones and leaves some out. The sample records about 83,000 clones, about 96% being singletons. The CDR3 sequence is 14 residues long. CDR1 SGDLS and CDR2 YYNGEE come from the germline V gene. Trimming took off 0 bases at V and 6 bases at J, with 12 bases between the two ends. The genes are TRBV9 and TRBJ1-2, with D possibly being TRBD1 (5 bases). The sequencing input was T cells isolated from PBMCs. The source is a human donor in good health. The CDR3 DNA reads TGTGCCAGCAGCGTAGATCCAGGGTGGGATGGCTACACCTTC. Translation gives CASSVDPGWDGYTF.